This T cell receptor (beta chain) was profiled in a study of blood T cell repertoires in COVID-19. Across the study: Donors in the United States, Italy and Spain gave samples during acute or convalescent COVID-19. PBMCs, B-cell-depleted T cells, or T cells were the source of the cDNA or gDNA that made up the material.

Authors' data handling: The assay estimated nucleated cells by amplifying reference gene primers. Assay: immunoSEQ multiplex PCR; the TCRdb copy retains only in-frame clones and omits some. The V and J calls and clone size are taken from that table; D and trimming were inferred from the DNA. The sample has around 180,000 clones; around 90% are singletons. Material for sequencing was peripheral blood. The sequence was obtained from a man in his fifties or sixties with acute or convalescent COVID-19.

The CDR3 DNA follows: TGTGCCAGCAGCTTAGATTCAGGGGATACCTCCTACGAGCAGTACTTC. It encodes CASSLDSGDTSYEQYF. V and J are TRBV11-3 and TRBJ2-7, with a weak D call TRBD1 (6 bases). Trimming left V 0 bases short and J 0 bases short, with 12 bases between. Looked up from germline, CDR1 is SGHNT and CDR2 is YENEEA. The CDR3 is 16 amino acids.